This record looks at one T cell receptor beta chain sequence and its context. These data come from a study of blood T cell repertoires in COVID-19. Germline lookup yields CDR1 SGDLS and CDR2 YYNGEE. The CDR3 is 15 amino acids. Losses at the gene ends were 6 bases for V and 5 bases for J; bases not matched to a gene: 11. This table comes from immunoSEQ multiplex PCR, and its TCRdb copy is limited to in-frame clones, with some not included. The repertoire holds under 150,000 clones, with roughly 84% as singletons. The chain combines TRBV9 with TRBJ2-5, with 9 bases identical to TRBD1. This receptor was obtained from a man aged 50-59 years in a cohort exposed to, infected with or recovered from COVID-19 (not recorded which). The sequenced sample was PBMCs or T cells enriched from blood (not recorded which). This CDR3 reads CASTAGQGVGETQYF. DNA of the CDR3: TGTGCCAGCACCGCGGGACAGGGTGTGGGCGAGACCCAGTACTTC.